Here is one T cell receptor (beta chain) with its context. What this receptor recognizes is not known. The input lacks base qualities; no much larger clone sits a single base away. The data were produced on an Illumina HiSeq 1500. In TCRdb, the public reads were trimmed at Q25 with fastp and aligned with MiXCR, with productive beta chains retained. Rows are unified per CDR3 protein, each entry keeping the most common DNA and genes. This sample holds 400,000 to 600,000 distinct CDR3 sequences; more than 40% were observed only once. The ten largest clones add up to 43% of the sample. The data were obtained in a study of T cell repertoires in cytomegalovirus infection (dated by TCRdb to the late 2010s). Looking at the study overall: The peptide stimulations were aimed at well-studied HLA-B-restricted epitopes as well as recently identified HLA-C-restricted CMV epitopes, whose presentation resists viral immunomodulation. Because public TCR beta signatures pointed to carriage of CMV infection together with the matching HLA type, the HLA type of each donor mattered for the analysis. Broad study findings and their caveats: The ex vivo response was dominated by HLA-C-restricted CMV-specific TCR beta clonotypes, and the single most frequent clonotype in two of eight donors was supplied by these HLA-C-restricted clonotypes. In both this cohort and an independent cohort of over 350 donors, the cumulative frequency of public TCR beta family members distinguished carriers of CMV infection plus the relevant HLA type.

CDR1 and CDR2, per the germline V gene (reference sequence), are DFQATT and SNEGSKA. The CDR3, from cysteine to phenylalanine, totals 14 residues. CDR3 DNA only is kept here, 42 bases in frame from base 1. Trimming takes 5 bases from V and 6 bases from J, and the germline ends sit 20 bases apart. This specimen's treatment or condition label, interpreted: in vitro stimulation with specific CMV peptide epitopes to enrich CMV-specific T cells. This TCR was sampled from a human donor in good health (CMV status not recorded). Some clones in this sample may be carry-over from other donors' samples. The material sequenced was cultured PBMCs, taken from culture after CMV antigen stimulation. The receptor chain draws on TRBV20-1 and TRBJ2-7; the D gene identity is not certain. Here the CDR3 is given as CSARLFGSSPEQYF. The nucleotide sequence is given as TGCAGTGCTCGCCTTTTCGGAAGTTCCCCCGAGCAGTACTTC.